The present TCR beta chain was sequenced within a study of T-cell reconstitution after alpha-beta-depleted transplantation in children. The TCRbeta library incorporated unique molecular identifiers. From the PCR reads, TCRdb called clonotypes with MiXCR, one entry per CDR3 protein. The data hold around 400,000 distinct CDR3 sequences, with about 11% observed a single time. This clonotype was observed at least ten times. CDR3 size: 12 residues. CDR1 SQVTM and CDR2 ANQGSEA come from the germline V gene. Between the trimmed V and J ends, which lost 6 bases and 5 bases, there was a span of 13 bases. This TCR derives from a human donor who donated a stem cell graft to a child with acute myeloid leukemia. The rearrangement uses TRBV29-1 and TRBJ1-1; D gene ambiguous. Sequenced material: PBMCs from the stem cell graft donor, taken from the stem cell graft. The CDR3 DNA follows: TGCAGCGTCGACCCGAGGGATACTGAAGCTTTCTTT. Its protein is CSVDPRDTEAFF.